Listed below are T cell receptor beta chains from one sample, sequenced in a study of OX40 agonist ivuxolimab in advanced cancers. Measured with immunoSEQ multiplex PCR; TCRdb has only the in-frame clones, and not every one. Altogether approximately 43,000 clones are present, 85% being singletons, with the ten largest covering under 3.5%. The specimen was CD4+ or CD8+ T cells sorted from blood, collected in a trial of the OX40 agonist ivuxolimab. The receptors stem from an adult with an advanced solid tumor such as melanoma, head and neck, liver or kidney cancer. Each CDR3 is given with its conserved first and last residue. The D gene is left open where the match is weak. Clone size is stated in some rows and not others, as once, few, many or a class when expanded.

cdr3_nt,cdr3_aa,d_call,cdr3_length,j_call,v_call,clone_size
TGTGCCATCAGCCACAGGGGCGGTTTAAAGAGCTACACCTTC,CAISHRGGLKSYTF,TRBD1,14,TRBJ1-2,TRBV10-3,few
TGCAGTGCTAGACAAACAGATACGCAGTATTTT,CSARQTDTQYF,NA,11,TRBJ2-3,TRBV20-1,NA
TGTGCCAGCAGCGTAGGCGGTACTAGCGGGAGAGATACGCAGTATTTT,CASSVGGTSGRDTQYF,TRBD2,16,TRBJ2-3,TRBV9,NA
TGTGCCAGCAGCTTACGACTAGCGGGAACCTACGAGCAGTACTTC,CASSLRLAGTYEQYF,TRBD2,15,TRBJ2-7,TRBV5-4,NA
TGTGCCAGCAGCTTAGAGGACAGGACGGGCGATGAGCAGTTCTTC,CASSLEDRTGDEQFF,TRBD1,15,TRBJ2-1,TRBV7-2,once
TGTGCCAGCAGCTGGGGTAATGAAAAACTGTTTTTT,CASSWGNEKLFF,NA,12,TRBJ1-4,TRBV5-4,NA
TGTGCCAGCAGCTTGACAGGGCCTGAAGCTTTCTTT,CASSLTGPEAFF,TRBD1,12,TRBJ1-1,TRBV11-3,few
TGTGCCAGCAGAACAGGGTTAACTGAAGCTTTCTTT,CASRTGLTEAFF,NA,12,TRBJ1-1,TRBV6-6,NA
TGTGCCAGCAGTGTACGAGGGGGCACTGAAGCTTTCTTT,CASSVRGGTEAFF,NA,13,TRBJ1-1,TRBV2,NA
TGTGCCTGGAACGAGGGGGAAGATACGCAGTATTTT,CAWNEGEDTQYF,NA,12,TRBJ2-3,TRBV30,once
TGCGCCTCCGTGGGGGAAGGACTAGCGGGACATCGGGGGGAGCTGTTTTTT,CASVGEGLAGHRGELFF,TRBD2,17,TRBJ2-2,TRBV5-1,NA
TGTGCCAGCAGTTTTGGGGCAGTAAACACCGGGGAGCTGTTTTTT,CASSFGAVNTGELFF,NA,15,TRBJ2-2,TRBV28,once
TGTGCCGTCCAACCGGACCCCTTGGTCACTGAAGCTTTCTTT,CAVQPDPLVTEAFF,NA,14,TRBJ1-1,TRBV28,NA
TGTGCCAGCAGCATGTCGGACAGGGGGGATGAAAAACTGTTTTTT,CASSMSDRGDEKLFF,TRBD1,15,TRBJ1-4,TRBV9,NA
TGTGCCAGCACCCTATTGGGGGGCTCTGGAAACACCATATATTTT,CASTLLGGSGNTIYF,NA,15,TRBJ1-3,TRBV28,NA
TGTGCCAGCAGCTTAAGGGAAAACACCATATATTTT,CASSLRENTIYF,NA,12,TRBJ1-3,TRBV7-6,NA